The 5 T cell receptor beta chains below were found in one sample sequenced in a study of shared clonotypes between healthy human individuals. Profiling relied on immunoSEQ multiplex PCR, and the TCRdb table lists in-frame clones only, not all of them. The table records under 1,100,000 clones, around 76% of them present only once. The material sequenced was memory CD4+ T cells sorted from blood. Subset given: CD45RA-negative fraction. All receptors derive from a man aged 18 to 29 in good health.

The chain employs TRBV29-1 and TRBJ2-2, with D maybe TRBD2 (6 bases). The CDR3 extends over 12 amino acids. Per germline, CDR1 SQVTM and CDR2 ANQGSEA. V was trimmed by 5 bases and J by 3 bases, leaving 7 bases between them. The CDR3: CSVLADTGELFF. The CDR3 nucleotides read TGCAGCGTTTTAGCGGACACCGGGGAGCTGTTTTTT.

The chain employs TRBV9 and TRBJ1-1, with D hard to call. Per germline, CDR1 SGDLS and CDR2 YYNGEE. The CDR3 totals 15 residues. Trimming cost V 3 bases and J 4 bases, with 16 bases left between them. CDR3 in amino acids: CASSGSDRIATEAFF. The CDR3 DNA sequence: TGTGCCAGCAGCGGAAGTGATCGGATCGCCACTGAAGCTTTCTTT.

This chain links TRBV28 with TRBJ1-3; D unclear. CDR1 and CDR2 from the germline V gene are MDHEN and SYDVKM. This CDR3 region has 15 residues. Trimming cost V 1 base and J 2 bases, with 9 bases left between them. In nucleotides, the CDR3 is TGTGCCAGCAGTTTATCTCACGGGGCTGGAAACACCATATATTTT. Its protein is CASSLSHGAGNTIYF.

The chain uses TRBV2 and TRBJ2-2; D might be TRBD1 (6 bases). Trimming left V 7 bases short and J 3 bases short, with 15 bases between. Germline V gene data show CDR1 as SNHLY and CDR2 as FYNNEI. There are 15 residues in the CDR3. The CDR3 protein is CASNAQGSDTGELFF. CDR3 DNA: TGTGCCAGCAATGCACAGGGCTCGGACACCGGGGAGCTGTTTTTT. The variable domain in full, with the rest retrieved from reference TRBV2 and TRBJ2-2, is EPEVTQTPSHQVTQMGQEVILRCVPISNHLYFYWYRQILGQKVEFLVSFYNNEISEKSEIFDDQFSVERPDGSNFTLKIRSTKLEDSAMYFCASNAQGSDTGELFFGEGSRLTVL.

This clone appeared a single time. The chain carries TRBV7-3 and TRBJ1-2; perhaps TRBD1 as D (5 bases). V was clipped by 3 bases and J by 0 bases, with 11 bases between them. The CDR3 runs to 15 residues. Germline V CDR1 and CDR2: SGHTA, FQGTGA. The CDR3 DNA is TGTGCCAGCAGCTTGGGACGGATTACTAACTATGGCTACACCTTC. Protein sequence: CASSLGRITNYGYTF.